Listed here are 28 T cell receptor beta chains from one sample, sequenced in a study of response to subunit inactivated influenza vaccine. TCRdb reprocessed the RT-PCR reads with MiXCR, giving one entry per CDR3 protein. The table records hundreds of thousands of distinct CDR3 sequences, over 11% of them present only once. The input for sequencing was PBMCs from blood, taken approximately 15 days before vaccination. The receptors stem from a man aged 45-65 years who received an inactivated influenza vaccine.

Only a few counts were recorded for this clonotype. CDR3 loop: CASSLSGFGGNQPQHF. CDR3 nucleotide sequence: TGTGCCAGCAGCTTAAGCGGTTTTGGGGGCAATCAGCCCCAGCATTTT. V is TRBV7-8 and J is TRBJ1-5; D is ambiguous. The CDR3 loop spans 16 amino acids. Per the germline V gene, CDR1 is SGHVS and CDR2 is FQNEAQ. Trimming cost V 2 bases and J 2 bases, with 13 bases left between them.

Only a few counts were recorded for this clonotype. This CDR3 reads CASSQELYGGEIDTQYF. The CDR3 bases are TGCGCCAGCAGCCAAGAGCTGTACGGGGGAGAAATAGATACGCAGTATTTT. The V and J genes are TRBV4-3 and TRBJ2-3, with a weak D call TRBD2 (6 bases). In germline, CDR1 is LGHNA, CDR2 YSLEER. Trimming shortened V by 0 bases and J by 5 bases, and 18 bases separated the two germline ends. This CDR3 has 17 amino acids.

This clonotype was counted between two and nine times. This chain connects TRBV12-3 or TRBV12-4 to TRBJ1-4, with TRBD1 matching over 9 bases. J was trimmed by 0 bases and V by 7 bases; bases with no gene match: 6. The CDR3 loop spans 16 amino acids. CDR3 in amino acids: CASKIQGATTNEKLFF. The CDR3 coding sequence is TGTGCCAGCAAGATACAGGGGGCTACAACTAATGAAAAACTGTTTTTT.

The chain employs TRBV29-1 and TRBJ2-7; D not certain. Germline loops: CDR1 SQVTM, CDR2 ANQGSEA. The V and J ends lost 4 bases and 1 base respectively, with 5 bases between them. CDR3 length equals 11 residues. The chain's CDR3 is CSVAQSYEQYF. The CDR3, as DNA: TGCAGCGTTGCCCAGTCCTACGAGCAGTACTTC.

The V and J genes are TRBV21-1 and TRBJ2-7. TRBV21-1 is labeled a pseudogene. The CDR3 is 16 residues long. The CDR3 DNA reads TGTGCCAGCAGCAAAATCTGGACAGGGGCTACCTACGAGCAGTACTTC. This sequence encodes CASSKIWTGATYEQYF.

The chain recombines TRBV2 with TRBJ2-2; D unclear. CDR3 length equals 14 residues. V shed 8 bases and J shed 4 bases, with 14 bases lying between them. Per the germline V gene, CDR1 is SNHLY and CDR2 is FYNNEI. CDR3 loop: CASALVLGTGELFF. As DNA, the CDR3 is TGTGCCAGCGCACTGGTTCTTGGCACCGGGGAGCTGTTTTTT.

The chain recombines TRBV19 with TRBJ2-1; no clear D. There are 13 residues in the CDR3. Germline values: CDR1 LNHDA, CDR2 SQIVND (reference sequence). Trimming shortened V by 1 base and J by 7 bases, and 8 bases separated the two germline ends. The CDR3 region has the DNA TGTGCCAGTAGTATAGGGAGTCTGAATGAGCAGTTCTTC. This encodes CASSIGSLNEQFF.

This clonotype occurred once. The genes are TRBV28 and TRBJ1-5, with D hard to call. Germline V lookup: CDR1 MDHEN, CDR2 SYDVKM. The CDR3 sequence is 16 residues long. V was trimmed by 5 bases and J by 0 bases, leaving 14 bases between them. CDR3 in amino acids: CASSLRTPYSNQPQHF. In DNA, the CDR3 is TGTGCCAGCAGTCTACGTACGCCCTATAGCAATCAGCCCCAGCATTTT.

This clonotype appeared a few times. The chain carries TRBV12-3 or TRBV12-4 and TRBJ2-1; D unresolved. The CDR3 contains 12 residues. V lost 3 bases to trimming and J lost 12 bases, with 12 bases between them. DNA of the CDR3: TGTGCCAGCAGTTTGTCTCCCATGAGGCAGTTCTTC. Encoded protein: CASSLSPMRQFF.

This clonotype was detected ten times or more. The rearrangement links TRBV5-1 to TRBJ2-7; D is perhaps TRBD2 (5 bases). The CDR3 spans 14 residues. The V gene lost 4 bases and the J gene lost 5 bases, with 16 bases spanning the gap. Per the germline V gene, CDR1 is SGHRS and CDR2 is YFSETQ. The CDR3 reads CASSGGLPQDEQYF. CDR3 nucleotide sequence: TGCGCCAGCAGCGGCGGACTGCCGCAGGACGAGCAGTACTTC.

Only a few counts were recorded for this clonotype. The J gene is TRBJ2-2, the V gene TRBV19; D is undetermined. CDR1 and CDR2 from the germline V gene are LNHDA and SQIVND (reference sequence). The CDR3 extends over 13 amino acids. Trimming stripped 3 bases from V and 3 bases from J, with 5 bases between. CDR3 residues: CASSMRYTGELFF. DNA of the CDR3: TGTGCCAGTAGTATGAGGTACACCGGGGAGCTGTTTTTT.

This clonotype was counted a few times. V gene TRBV5-1 combines with J gene TRBJ2-2, with D unclear. The germline V gene has CDR1 SGHRS and CDR2 YFSETQ. CDR3 length: 13 amino acids. Trimming took off 6 bases at V and 1 base at J, with 7 bases between the two ends. The CDR3 bases are TGCGCCAGCATAGGGCAGAACACCGGGGAGCTGTTTTTT. It specifies CASIGQNTGELFF.

This clonotype was detected a few times. This chain uses TRBV7-8 with TRBJ2-2; TRBD1 matches at 12 bases. Germline values: CDR1 SGHVS, CDR2 FQNEAQ. The V segment lost 1 base and the J segment 10 bases; nucleotides outside the gene matches: 4. The length of the CDR3 is 15 residues. The CDR3 DNA sequence: TGTGCCAGCAGCTTAGGGGGGACAGGGGGCAAGGAGCTGTTTTTT. Translating gives CASSLGGTGGKELFF. Full variable domain (remainder filled in from reference TRBV7-8 and TRBJ2-2): GAGVSQSPRYKVAKRGQDVALRCDPISGHVSLFWYQQALGQGPEFLTYFQNEAQLDKSGLPSDRFFAERPEGSVSTLKIQRTQQEDSAVYLCASSLGGTGGKELFFGEGSRLTVL.

Here the CDR3 DNA reads TGCAGTGCAAACCGACAGCTATTACAAGAGACCCAGTACTTC. Translating gives CSANRQLLQETQYF. The chain employs TRBV20-1 and TRBJ2-5, with D possibly TRBD1 on 5 matching bases. Germline CDR1 reads DFQATT; CDR2 reads SNEGSKA (reference sequence). The CDR3 consists of 14 residues. V lost 6 bases and J 2 bases, leaving 16 bases between the germline ends.

This clonotype was observed at least ten times. The chain has TRBV28 and TRBJ2-7; 12 nucleotides align to TRBD1. In germline, CDR1 is MDHEN, CDR2 SYDVKM. V dropped 5 bases and J dropped 6; count of bases not matched to a gene: 8. This CDR3 is built from 15 residues. CDR3 coding DNA: TGTGCCAGCAGTCCTCTGGGACAGGGGGCGAGCGAGCAGTACTTC. Protein: CASSPLGQGASEQYF.

V is TRBV12-3 or TRBV12-4 and J is TRBJ1-1, with a weak D call TRBD1 (5 bases). The CDR3 is made up of 14 amino acids. Trimming took off 2 bases at V and 10 bases at J, with 17 bases between the two ends. The CDR3 sequence: CASSLQGPLAPAFF. Written as DNA, the CDR3 is TGTGCCAGCAGTTTACAGGGCCCCCTGGCGCCAGCTTTCTTT.

This clonotype was counted between two and nine times. This chain uses TRBV20-1 with TRBJ2-5; 7 bases are a match to TRBD1. Unmatched junction bases numbered 6, after V lost 4 bases and J lost 7 bases. The CDR3 loop spans 12 amino acids. Germline assignment: CDR1 DFQATT and CDR2 SNEGSKA (reference sequence). CDR3 in DNA: TGCAGTGCTAAACAGGGGCAGGCGACCCAGTACTTC. Protein: CSAKQGQATQYF.

The V call is TRBV19, the J call TRBJ1-1; D is possibly TRBD1 (6 bases). The CDR3 covers 14 residues. V shed 5 bases and J shed 9 bases, with 19 bases lying between them. Germline V gene lookup returns CDR1 LNHDA and CDR2 SQIVND (reference sequence). The chain's CDR3 is CASSSGTPVYKAFF. The DNA for the CDR3 is TGTGCCAGTAGTTCCGGGACACCCGTATACAAAGCTTTCTTT.

The chain uses TRBV2 and TRBJ2-7; D possibly corresponds to TRBD1 (6 bases). V was trimmed by 8 bases and J by 3 bases, leaving 20 bases between them. Germline V lookup: CDR1 SNHLY, CDR2 FYNNEI. The CDR3 length is 15 residues. CDR3 sequence (DNA): TGTGCCAGCCTCCCCGGCAGGGGACGGGACTACGAGCAGTACTTC. Amino acid sequence: CASLPGRGRDYEQYF.

The chain links TRBV20-1 to TRBJ1-2; TRBD1 might be the D (5 bases). V shed 3 bases and J shed 2 bases, with 16 bases lying between them. Germline assignment: CDR1 DFQATT and CDR2 SNEGSKA (reference sequence). The CDR3 sequence is 15 residues long. Here the CDR3 reads CSASGLRDGNYGYTF. CDR3 in DNA: TGCAGTGCTAGCGGTCTCAGGGACGGAAACTATGGCTACACCTTC.

This clonotype was found many times. The J gene is TRBJ2-2, the V gene TRBV12-5; D remains ambiguous. CDR3 length: 12 residues. V lost 5 bases and J 3 bases, leaving 4 bases between the germline ends. The V gene's germline CDR1 is LGHNT and CDR2 FRNRAP. CDR3 amino acids: CASGIDTGELFF. The CDR3 DNA reads TGTGCTAGTGGTATAGACACCGGGGAGCTGTTTTTT. Full variable domain (outside the CDR3, taken from reference TRBV12-5 and TRBJ2-2): DARVTQTPRHKVTEMGQEVTMRCQPILGHNTVFWYRQTMMQGLELLAYFRNRAPLDDSGMPKDRFSAEMPDATLATLKIQPSEPRDSAVYFCASGIDTGELFFGEGSRLTVL.

The rearrangement uses TRBV6-2 or TRBV6-3 and TRBJ2-5, with D tentatively TRBD1 (5 bases). V lost 10 bases and J 7 bases, leaving 13 bases between the germline ends. Germline CDR1 and CDR2: MNHEY and SVGEGT. The CDR3 is 11 residues long. In DNA, the CDR3 is TGTGCCACTCAGGGCGGTCGGACCCAGTACTTC. Translation gives CATQGGRTQYF.

This clonotype was counted only a few times. The chain joins TRBV20-1 to TRBJ2-1; 7 nucleotides align to TRBD2. V shed 6 bases, J shed 4 bases, and the junction held 9 bases outside the gene matches. The CDR3 runs to 14 residues. Germline lookup yields CDR1 DFQATT and CDR2 SNEGSKA (reference sequence). The chain's CDR3 is CSAPQGGLYNEQFF. The CDR3 DNA reads TGCAGTGCCCCCCAGGGAGGGCTTTACAATGAGCAGTTCTTC.

This clonotype was seen only a few times. The J gene is TRBJ2-1, the V gene TRBV20-1; D may match TRBD1 or TRBD2 (5 bases each). V was cut by 6 bases and J by 8 bases, with 17 bases left in between. Germline CDR1 reads DFQATT; CDR2 reads SNEGSKA (reference sequence). The CDR3 consists of 13 residues. The CDR3 coding sequence is TGCAGTGCCCCGAGAGGGGCAGCGGATGAGCAGTTCTTC. The encoded protein is CSAPRGAADEQFF.

The rearrangement links TRBV3-1 to TRBJ2-3; 12 positions agree with TRBD2. The germline gives CDR1 LGHDT, CDR2 YNNKEL (reference sequence). This CDR3 contains 15 residues. Trimming took 5 bases from V and 3 from J; bases not matched to a gene: 3. CDR3 protein: CASSYGTSGTDTQYF. DNA of the CDR3: TGTGCCAGCAGCTACGGGACTAGCGGGACAGATACGCAGTATTTT.

This clonotype was seen a handful of times. J is TRBJ2-3 and V is TRBV3-1; tentatively, D is TRBD2 (5 bases). The CDR3 loop spans 14 amino acids. Trimming pared 4 bases from V and 4 bases from J, leaving 12 bases between. Germline V gene data show CDR1 as LGHDT and CDR2 as YNNKEL (reference sequence). CDR3 bases: TGTGCCAGCAGCCGGGGAGAGACCGCAGATACGCAGTATTTT. This translates into CASSRGETADTQYF.

This chain joins TRBV5-5 and TRBJ2-7; maybe TRBD1 (5 bases). V lost 6 bases, J lost 4 bases, and 17 bases lay in between. This CDR3 has 14 residues. Looked up from germline, CDR1 is SGHKS and CDR2 is YYEKEE (reference sequence). As DNA, the CDR3 is TGTGCCAGCACCCCCTGGGCAGGGCAATACGAGCAGTACTTC. Protein product: CASTPWAGQYEQYF.

This clonotype appeared a few times. The chain has TRBV4-1 and TRBJ1-1; D call uncertain. Germline CDR1 and CDR2: MGHRA and YSYEKL. The CDR3 contains 15 residues. The V gene lost 3 bases and the J gene lost 4 bases, with 15 bases spanning the gap. The CDR3: CASSQGSLGTTEAFF. The CDR3 DNA reads as TGCGCCAGCAGCCAGGGGAGTTTGGGTACCACTGAAGCTTTCTTT.